The 15 T cell receptor beta chains in this list originate from one sample, sequenced in a study of blood T cells in healthy people across ages. Primed by a sample-barcoded 5' primer and a J-beta primer mix, a second PCR proceeded for about 7 to 12 cycles. Via MiXCR, TCRdb re-called the 5' RACE reads, giving one row per CDR3 protein. Of approximately 880,000 distinct CDR3 sequences listed, around 46% are singletons. The sample was blood. Source of these receptors: a young man in good health.

The chain has TRBV20-1 and TRBJ1-6; D uncertain. V was clipped by 0 bases and J by 10 bases, with 19 bases between them. Germline V gene lookup returns CDR1 DFQATT and CDR2 SNEGSKA (reference sequence). This CDR3 region has 16 residues. CDR3 residues: CSARDVVQDSRSPLHF. For the CDR3, the DNA is TGCAGTGCTAGAGATGTCGTTCAGGACTCACGGTCACCCCTCCACTTT.

At least ten counts were recorded for this clonotype. This chain connects TRBV29-1 to TRBJ2-7; D is ambiguous. This CDR3 is built from 14 residues. CDR1 SQVTM and CDR2 ANQGSEA come from the germline V gene. The V end lost 1 base, the J end lost 0 bases, and 10 bases lay between the germline ends. CDR3 nucleotide sequence: TGCAGCGTTGAAGTCGGGCGGAGCTCCTACGAGCAGTACTTC. Its translation is CSVEVGRSSYEQYF.

This rearrangement joins TRBV28 to TRBJ2-5; 8 bases align to TRBD1. The ends lost 7 bases at V and 3 bases at J; junction bases unmatched: 10. Looked up from germline, CDR1 is MDHEN and CDR2 is SYDVKM. There are 15 residues in the CDR3. The CDR3 sequence is CASTQQGVYKETQYF. CDR3 DNA sequence: TGTGCCAGCACTCAACAGGGGGTTTATAAAGAGACCCAGTACTTC. The whole variable domain, filled in from reference TRBV28 and TRBJ2-5, reads DVKVTQSSRYLVKRTGEKVFLECVQDMDHENMFWYRQDPGLGLRLIYFSYDVKMKEKGDIPEGYSVSREKKERFSLILESASTNQTSMYLCASTQQGVYKETQYFGPGTRLLVL.

The CDR3 DNA reads as TGTGCCAGCAGTTTAGTGATCGGAGCCTACGAGCAGTACTTC. Translating it yields CASSLVIGAYEQYF. The genes are TRBV12-3 or TRBV12-4 and TRBJ2-7; the D is unclear. The CDR3 is 14 residues long. Trimming stripped 1 base from V and 2 bases from J, with 9 bases between.

The chain employs TRBV6-2 or TRBV6-3 and TRBJ2-5, with D possibly TRBD2 on 6 matching bases. The J call is in doubt because the DNA end fits TRBJ2-7 better. Germline V gives CDR1 MNHEY, CDR2 SVGEGT. This CDR3 is 14 amino acids long. CDR3 in amino acids: CASSDGSNYYEQYF. CDR3 nucleotides: TGTGCCAGCAGTGACGGGAGTAACTACTACGAGCAGTACTTC.

Worth noting for this clonotype: This may arise from a read error, as a much more abundant clone is one base away. The chain joins TRBV2 to TRBJ2-7; D gene uncertain. V was cut by 7 bases and J by 5 bases, with 9 bases left in between. Looked up from germline, CDR1 is SNHLY and CDR2 is FYNNEI. The CDR3 has 11 residues. CDR3 sequence: CASIGSHEQYF. The CDR3 DNA reads as TGTGCCAGCATCGGAAGCCACGAGCAGTACTTC.

The chain joins TRBV20-1 to TRBJ1-6; TRBD1 is a possible D gene (5 bases). The CDR3 runs to 15 residues. In germline, CDR1 is DFQATT, CDR2 SNEGSKA (reference sequence). V was pared by 0 bases and J by 8 bases, with 14 bases between. The CDR3 protein is CSARDTRGPDSPLHF. The CDR3 region has the DNA TGCAGTGCTAGAGATACTAGGGGACCCGATTCACCCCTCCACTTT.

The V call is TRBV6-2 or TRBV6-3, the J call TRBJ2-7; unclear D gene. With 6 bases removed from V and 7 bases from J, the gap between germline ends came to 16 bases. Germline CDR1 reads MNHEY; CDR2 reads SVGEGT. The CDR3 contains 13 residues. CDR3: CASRPTVYNEQYF. Written as DNA, the CDR3 is TGTGCCAGCAGGCCGACCGTTTACAATGAGCAGTACTTC.

This clonotype was observed a few times. The chain couples TRBV7-2 to TRBJ2-7; 7 bases align to TRBD2. The CDR3 contains 12 residues. The ends lost 8 bases at V and 4 bases at J; junction bases unmatched: 5. The germline CDR1 and CDR2 sequences are SGHTA and FQGNSA. This CDR3 is CASGTIQYEQYF. DNA of the CDR3: TGTGCCAGCGGGACTATACAATACGAGCAGTACTTC.

The chain has TRBV6-2 or TRBV6-3 and TRBJ2-4; 11 bases map to TRBD2. The J call may be mistaken, given a closer DNA end match to TRBJ2-7. Germline CDR1 MNHEY, CDR2 SVGEGT. The CDR3 loop spans 15 amino acids. The CDR3 is CASRDVSGRAYEQYF. The CDR3 region has the DNA TGTGCCAGCAGGGACGTTAGCGGGAGGGCCTACGAGCAGTACTTC.

This chain connects TRBV6-5 to TRBJ2-7; tentatively, D is TRBD2 (6 bases). The CDR3 is made up of 17 amino acids. CDR1 and CDR2 (germline): MNHEY, SVGAGI. Deletions cut 0 bases from V and 3 bases from J, with 18 bases between. CDR3 residues: CASSYSNGGGADYEQYF. In DNA, the CDR3 is TGTGCCAGCAGTTACTCGAACGGGGGTGGGGCCGACTACGAGCAGTACTTC.

The J gene is TRBJ1-1, the V gene TRBV29-1; no clear D gene. Per the germline V gene, CDR1 is SQVTM and CDR2 is ANQGSEA. Trimming left V 4 bases short and J 1 base short, with 7 bases between. There are 12 residues in the CDR3. The CDR3 DNA is TGCAGCGTTGTTGGGAAGAACACTGAAGCTTTCTTT. Its protein product is CSVVGKNTEAFF.

This clonotype has at least ten counts. The chain employs TRBV7-2 and TRBJ1-2; the D is unclear. V lost 6 bases and J 0 bases, leaving 11 bases between the germline ends. The V gene's germline CDR1 is SGHTA and CDR2 FQGNSA. The CDR3 consists of 14 residues. CDR3 sequence: CASRVVSANYGYTF. The CDR3 DNA reads as TGTGCCAGCAGGGTGGTTTCTGCTAACTATGGCTACACCTTC.

The chain uses TRBV7-6 and TRBJ2-3; 7 bases line up with TRBD1. Germline-derived CDR1 and CDR2 are SGHVS and FNYEAQ. V gave up 2 bases and J gave up 4 bases; unmatched junction bases: 9. The CDR3 totals 16 residues. CDR3 sequence reads: CASSLKGARGSDTQYF. The CDR3 nucleotides are TGTGCCAGCAGCTTAAAGGGGGCTCGGGGATCAGATACGCAGTATTTT.

The sample holds many counts of this clonotype. This chain links TRBV2 with TRBJ1-5; possible D gene TRBD1, 5 bases. Germline V lookup: CDR1 SNHLY, CDR2 FYNNEI. The germline V and J ends were trimmed by 6 bases and 1 base, with 7 bases remaining between them. The CDR3 covers 13 residues. CDR3 protein: CASRRDSNQPQHF. In DNA form, the CDR3 reads TGTGCCAGCAGGAGGGACAGCAATCAGCCCCAGCATTTT.